This record covers a single TCR beta chain. This entry comes from a study of OX40 agonist ivuxolimab in advanced cancers. As for the study in general: Patients enrolled in dose escalation were diagnosed with hepatocellular carcinoma, melanoma, renal cell or head and neck cancer. Among those treated, three patients had partial responses, one with hepatocellular carcinoma and two with cutaneous melanoma.

Sequencing was performed with immunoSEQ multiplex PCR; in TCRdb, only in-frame clones are kept and a portion is missing. The sample carries 25,000 to 35,000 clones, less than 90% recorded once. The CDR3 has 15 amino acids. Germline V lookup: CDR1 MRHNA, CDR2 SNTAGT. With 2 bases clipped from V and 6 bases from J, the junction kept 8 bases outside the gene matches. This specimen consisted of CD4+ or CD8+ T cells sorted from blood, obtained in a trial of the OX40 agonist ivuxolimab. The source is an adult with an advanced solid tumor such as melanoma, head and neck, liver or kidney cancer. V is TRBV6-4 and J is TRBJ2-3; TRBD1 agrees at 7 bases. The CDR3 region has the DNA TGTGCCAGCAGTGACATCTCAGGGGGAAGCGATACGCAGTATTTT. Encoded protein: CASSDISGGSDTQYF.